The 5 T cell receptor beta chains below all came from one sample that was sequenced in a study of blood T cell repertoires in COVID-19. Sequencing was performed with immunoSEQ multiplex PCR; in TCRdb, only in-frame clones are kept and a portion is missing. The repertoire holds 53,000 or so clones, with 70% to 85% as singletons. The sequencing sample was made of peripheral blood. The receptor source for this set is a man aged 70-80 years with active COVID-19.

The chain combines TRBV11-3 with TRBJ2-5; a possible D gene is TRBD1 (6 bases). The CDR3 runs to 15 residues. Germline-derived CDR1 and CDR2 are SGHNT and YENEEA. The V end was cut by 1 base, the J end by 2 bases, with 11 bases between. This CDR3 reads CASSLGFGTQETQYF. The DNA for the CDR3 is TGTGCCAGCAGCTTAGGGTTCGGGACACAAGAGACCCAGTACTTC.

J is TRBJ2-2 and V is TRBV5-4, with 7 bases fitting TRBD1. This CDR3 contains 14 residues. CDR1 is SGHNT and CDR2 is YYREEE in the germline V gene (reference sequence). Trimming at V came to 6 bases and at J to 2 bases, leaving 4 bases not matched to a gene. This CDR3 reads CASKRDSNTGELFF. The CDR3 DNA reads TGTGCCAGCAAAAGGGACAGCAACACCGGGGAGCTGTTTTTT.

The V call is TRBV29-1, the J call TRBJ2-2; 10 bases line up with TRBD1. Germline-derived CDR1 and CDR2 are SQVTM and ANQGSEA. J was trimmed by 5 bases and V by 4 bases; bases with no gene match: 4. The CDR3 covers 14 residues. For the CDR3, the DNA is TGCAGCGTTGTGAGACAGGGGGCGACCGGGGAGCTGTTTTTT. This encodes CSVVRQGATGELFF.

The chain joins TRBV11-2 to TRBJ1-3; D ambiguous. Trimming removed 3 bases at V and 0 bases at J, with 6 bases between. CDR3 length: 14 amino acids. From germline, CDR1 is SGHAT and CDR2 FQNNGV. CDR3 DNA: TGTGCCAGCAGCTTTCGGGTCTCTGGAAACACCATATATTTT. This translates into CASSFRVSGNTIYF.

V gene TRBV5-8 combines with J gene TRBJ2-7; 7 nucleotides agree with TRBD1. The CDR3 sequence is 14 residues long. V lost 4 bases and J lost 4; bases outside the gene matches: 8. Germline CDR1 reads SGHTS; CDR2 reads YDEGEE. As DNA, the CDR3 is TGTGCCAGCAGCATTCGACAGGGCGGGTACGAGCAGTACTTC. As protein: CASSIRQGGYEQYF.